The T cell receptor beta chain under discussion was sequenced for a study of molecular identifiers for immune sequencing clone quantification. Background on the study: Five portions were made in replicates from RNA of about 21,000 or 97,000 naive CD8 cells, and four underwent sequencing.

TCRdb fed the PCR reads into MiXCR, producing one record per CDR3 protein. In the table there are approximately 670,000 distinct CDR3 sequences, about 20% of which are singletons. Sorting captured naive CD8 T cells as CD8+CD4-CCR7+CD45RA+. This clonotype was seen repeatedly, ten times or more. The CDR3 has 14 amino acids. V dropped 6 bases and J dropped 9 bases, with 21 bases sitting between them. Germline CDR1 is DFQATT and CDR2 is SNEGSKA (reference sequence). The sequence was collected from a human donor in good health. Some libraries in this study had Jurkat cell RNA spiked in. The chain employs TRBV20-1 and TRBJ1-5; a weak D match, TRBD1 (5 bases). Sequencing was performed on naive CD8+ T cells from blood, with Jurkat cell RNA spiked in. Subset indicated: FACS-sorted CD8+CD4-CCR7+CD45RA+ naive T cells. The CDR3 coding sequence is TGCAGTGCAAGGGATTGGGACTCCGCGGCGCCCCAGCATTTT. Amino acid sequence: CSARDWDSAAPQHF.